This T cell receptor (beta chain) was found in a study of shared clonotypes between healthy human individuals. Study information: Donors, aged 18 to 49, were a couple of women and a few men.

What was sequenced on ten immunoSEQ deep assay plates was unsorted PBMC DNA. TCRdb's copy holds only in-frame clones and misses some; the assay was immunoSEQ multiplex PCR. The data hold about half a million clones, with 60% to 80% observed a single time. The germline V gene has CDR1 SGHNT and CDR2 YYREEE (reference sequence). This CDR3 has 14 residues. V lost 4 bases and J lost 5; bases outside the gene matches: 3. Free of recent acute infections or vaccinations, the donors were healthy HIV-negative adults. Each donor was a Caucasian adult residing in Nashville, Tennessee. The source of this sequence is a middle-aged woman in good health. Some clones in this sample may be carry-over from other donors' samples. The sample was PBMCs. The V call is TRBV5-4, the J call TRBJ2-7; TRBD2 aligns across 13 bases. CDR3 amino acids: CASSAGTSGDEQYF. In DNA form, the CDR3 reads TGTGCCAGCAGCGCCGGGACTAGCGGGGACGAGCAGTACTTC.